These 6 T cell receptor beta chains came from one sample sequenced in a study of tumor-infiltrating lymphocytes in primary liver carcinoma. RNA and DNA were co-extracted from about 19-30 mg of unsorted bulk tissue. Total RNA (around 500 ng) served as template for TCR beta cDNA synthesis primed by a constant-region primer. Each TCR beta library was derived from three nested multiplex PCR rounds that employed slightly modified ARM-PCR. Amplification in the first two PCR rounds was performed using TRBV1-TRBV30 forward primers and a C-beta reverse primer for 10 cycles each. TCRdb recomputed calls from the multiplex PCR reads with MiXCR, one row per CDR3 protein. The table has approximately 190,000 distinct CDR3 sequences, 70% to 90% seen once. Sequencing used tumor tissue from primary liver carcinoma. All receptors come from a man aged 35 to 55 with primary liver carcinoma and hepatitis B virus infection.

For the CDR3, the DNA is TGCAGTCTCTCTCAGGGCAGGGTTGAAGCTTTCTTT. Translation: CSLSQGRVEAFF. The V call is TRBV29-1, the J call TRBJ1-1, with D perhaps matching TRBD1 (5 bases). The CDR3 has 12 amino acids. Germline V gene sequence: CDR1 SQVTM, CDR2 ANQGSEA.

Concerning this clonotype: This may come from a read error, since a much larger clone is one base off. This sequence joins TRBV24-1 and TRBJ2-5; weak D call: TRBD1 (6 bases). The CDR3 spans 13 residues. Germline CDR1 reads KGHDR; CDR2 reads SFDVKD. This CDR3 is CVTAKGRGETQYF. The CDR3 region has the DNA TGTGTCACCGCCAAGGGCAGGGGAGAGACCCAGTACTTC.

As concerns this clonotype: An end of the junction does not agree with germline; a read error may underlie this. The chain uses TRBV14 and TRBJ2-1; the D call may be TRBD1 or TRBD2 (5 bases each). This CDR3 is built from 14 residues. The germline V gene encodes CDR1 SGHDN and CDR2 FVKESK. The CDR3 is CPSSQGSASRGQFF. The CDR3 DNA reads as TGTCCCAGCAGCCAAGGAAGTGCTTCGAGGGGGCAGTTCTTC.

This clonotype was detected only a few times. An end of the junction does not agree with germline; a read error may underlie this. This sequence joins TRBV6-2 or TRBV6-3 and TRBJ2-3; the match to TRBD2 covers 10 bases. Germline CDR1 and CDR2: MNHEY and SVGEGT. This CDR3 has 14 residues. The CDR3 protein is CVSSYTLAGDPEYF. CDR3 sequence (DNA): TGTGTCAGCAGTTACACCCTAGCGGGAGACCCAGAGTATTTT.

Comments on this clonotype: The junction differs from germline at one of its ends, possibly a read error. For the CDR3, the DNA is TGTGTCAGCAGCGCGGTAGGAGGAAGCCACTATGAGCAGTTCTTC. Amino acids: CVSSAVGGSHYEQFF. The V and J genes are TRBV14 and TRBJ2-1, with D tentatively TRBD2 (5 bases). CDR1 is SGHDN, CDR2 FVKESK, per germline. The CDR3 is 15 amino acids.

Comments on this clonotype: The junction shows a germline mismatch at one end, possibly a read error. J is TRBJ2-7 and V is TRBV6-5; 7 bases align to TRBD1. Per the germline V gene, CDR1 is MNHEY and CDR2 is SVGAGI. The CDR3 is 15 amino acids. This chain's CDR3 is CASSPSGTVSYEEYF. The CDR3 nucleotides are TGTGCCAGCAGTCCCTCCGGGACAGTATCCTACGAGGAGTACTTC.